This entry is about one T cell receptor beta chain. This sample stems from a study of cytomegalovirus exposure and HLA in healthy donors. Researchers ran the PCR with 60 Vbeta and 13 Jbeta primers. The method was immunoSEQ multiplex PCR; TCRdb's version includes in-frame clones alone and lacks a portion of them. The sample lists 170,000 or so clones; roughly 79% were seen once. Trimming shortened V by 7 bases and J by 7 bases, and 14 bases separated the two germline ends. Per the germline V gene, CDR1 is MDHEN and CDR2 is SYDVKM. There are 13 residues in the CDR3. The gene calls are TRBV28 and TRBJ2-1, with a weak D call TRBD1 (6 bases). Sequencing used PBMCs. The TCR was taken from a woman aged 50 to 65 in good health and CMV-seropositive. The CDR3 loop reads CASTVQGPNEQFF. CDR3 DNA sequence: TGTGCCAGCACCGTGCAGGGGCCAAATGAGCAGTTCTTC. Full variable domain (missing parts from reference TRBV28 and TRBJ2-1): DVKVTQSSRYLVKRTGEKVFLECVQDMDHENMFWYRQDPGLGLRLIYFSYDVKMKEKGDIPEGYSVSREKKERFSLILESASTNQTSMYLCASTVQGPNEQFFGPGTRLTVL.